Listed below are T cell receptor beta chains from one sample, sequenced in a study of cytotoxic CD8 clonotypes in ibrutinib-treated CLL. Only in-frame clones appear in the TCRdb table, and some are missing; sequencing was by immunoSEQ multiplex PCR. This table holds about 130,000 clones, 76% found once. Source: PBMCs, taken after 24 months of ibrutinib treatment. These receptors were collected from a human donor with chronic lymphocytic leukemia. CDR3s include the opening cysteine and the closing phenylalanine or tryptophan. The order of the fields is V gene, J gene, CDR3 protein.

TRBV9	TRBJ2-7	CASSAGDSNGQYF
TRBV7-9	TRBJ2-2	CASTGGLGELFF
TRBV30	TRBJ1-1	CAWQGRGEAFF
TRBV28	TRBJ1-3	CASSLVSGNTIYF
TRBV5-4	TRBJ2-2	CASSPRLAGASTGELFF
TRBV7-6	TRBJ1-2	CASSLYGGYTF
TRBV9	TRBJ1-1	CASTQGPNTEAFF
TRBV25-1	TRBJ2-5	CASSESGQGRGETQYF
TRBV5-1	TRBJ2-7	CASSWDRDEQYF
TRBV6-5	TRBJ1-1	CASSSPRLEAFF